This entry concerns a single T cell receptor (beta chain). Germline V gene sequence: CDR1 LGHNT, CDR2 FRNRAP. The germline V and J ends were trimmed by 4 bases and 3 bases, with 22 bases remaining between them. The CDR3 runs 18 residues. Produced via immunoSEQ multiplex PCR; TCRdb's table is partial and in-frame only. Found here are 25,000 to 30,000 clones, roughly 80% of them singletons; the top ten hold 40% to 65%. This sample was included in a study of blood T cell repertoires in COVID-19. The sequenced material came from peripheral blood. This TCR was sampled from a man aged 50 or older with active or convalescent COVID-19. The rearrangement uses TRBV12-5 and TRBJ1-5, with a tentative D call TRBD1 (5 bases). The DNA of the CDR3 is TGTGCTAGTGGTTACCCCTTTGACAGAGGTTTGCACAATCAGCCCCAGCATTTT. Amino acid sequence: CASGYPFDRGLHNQPQHF.